The T cell receptor beta chain under discussion was sequenced for a study of T-cell memory formation after mild COVID-19. Study-wide results and limits: CD4+ clones that contracted lay mainly in CM and EM; CD8+ ones lay in EMRA.

The V end lost 8 bases, the J end lost 4 bases, and 11 bases lay between the germline ends. Germline V CDR1 and CDR2: MNHNY, SVGAGI (reference sequence). The CDR3 consists of 12 residues. TCRdb re-analysed the 5' RACE reads in MiXCR, keeping a single row per CDR3 protein. The data show around 250,000 distinct CDR3 sequences, with over 15% seen just once and 20% to 25% held by the top ten. Turning to this clonotype: Its antigen is currently unknown.

The sequence was collected from a man younger than 30 who had mild COVID-19 (a few samples of this study predate the infection). Cell type and time point are not known. The sequenced sample consisted of PBMCs or a T cell subset sorted from them (not recorded which). This rearrangement joins TRBV6-6 to TRBJ2-5; D may correspond to TRBD1 or TRBD2 (6 bases each). The CDR3 spells CASCRGGETQYF. The CDR3 DNA reads as TGTGCCAGCTGCAGGGGAGGAGAGACCCAGTACTTC.